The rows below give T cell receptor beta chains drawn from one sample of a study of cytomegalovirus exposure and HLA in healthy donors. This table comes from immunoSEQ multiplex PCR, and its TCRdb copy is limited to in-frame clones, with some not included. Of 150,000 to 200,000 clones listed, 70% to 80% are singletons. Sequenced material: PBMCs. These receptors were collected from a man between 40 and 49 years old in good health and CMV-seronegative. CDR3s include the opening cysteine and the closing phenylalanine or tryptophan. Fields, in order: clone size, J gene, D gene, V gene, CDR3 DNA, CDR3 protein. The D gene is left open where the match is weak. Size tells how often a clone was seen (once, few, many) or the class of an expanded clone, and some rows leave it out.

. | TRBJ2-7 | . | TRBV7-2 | TGTGCCAGCAGCTTCGGGGGTCCCTACGAGCAGTACTTC | CASSFGGPYEQYF
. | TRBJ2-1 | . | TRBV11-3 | TGTGCCAGCAGCTTTGGCGGGAATACTTACAATGAGCAGTTCTTC | CASSFGGNTYNEQFF
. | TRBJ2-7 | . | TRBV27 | TGTGCCAGCAGTTCGGGGGGCCCCTACGAGCAGTACTTC | CASSSGGPYEQYF
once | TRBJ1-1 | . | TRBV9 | TGTGCCAGCAGCCCTCGGGAATCGAACACTGAAGCTTTCTTT | CASSPRESNTEAFF
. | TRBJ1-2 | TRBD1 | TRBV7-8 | TGTGCCAGCAGCCAAGTCCCCGGGACAGACTATGGCTACACCTTC | CASSQVPGTDYGYTF
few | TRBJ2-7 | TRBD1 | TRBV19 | TGTGCCGCCGGACAGGGGGTAGAGTACGAGCAGTACTTC | CAAGQGVEYEQYF
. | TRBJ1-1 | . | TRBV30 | TGTGCCTGGAGTGATCAGAGGACTGAAGCTTTCTTT | CAWSDQRTEAFF
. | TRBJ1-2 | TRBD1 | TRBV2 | TGTGCCACTAGGTCCGACAGGGATGGCTACACCTTC | CATRSDRDGYTF
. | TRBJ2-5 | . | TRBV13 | TGTGCCAGCACCAAATCAACAGGGCAGGAGACCCAGTACTTC | CASTKSTGQETQYF
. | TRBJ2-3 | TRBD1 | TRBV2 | TGTGCCAGCAGTGAGGAACAGGGGGACACAGATACGCAGTATTTT | CASSEEQGDTDTQYF
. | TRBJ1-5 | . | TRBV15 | TGTGCCACCAGCAGAGAAAACAGGTACAATCAGCCCCAGCATTTT | CATSRENRYNQPQHF
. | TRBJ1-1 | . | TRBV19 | TGTGCCAGTAGTATAGATGTTACAGGTACTGAAGCTTTCTTT | CASSIDVTGTEAFF
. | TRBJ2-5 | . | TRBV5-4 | TGTGCCAGCAGCTCTTTCGGGCAGGGAAGTGCCCAGTACTTC | CASSSFGQGSAQYF
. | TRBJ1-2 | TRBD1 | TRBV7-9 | TGTGCCAGCAGTTCCGGGACAGAGAATTATGGCTACACCTTC | CASSSGTENYGYTF
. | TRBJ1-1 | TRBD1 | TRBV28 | TGTGCCAGCAGTTTACCGGGACAGGGGTTCACTGAAGCTTTCTTT | CASSLPGQGFTEAFF
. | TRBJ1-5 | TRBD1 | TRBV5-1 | TGCGCCAGCAGTGAGACAGGGGTCGATCAGCCCCAGCATTTT | CASSETGVDQPQHF